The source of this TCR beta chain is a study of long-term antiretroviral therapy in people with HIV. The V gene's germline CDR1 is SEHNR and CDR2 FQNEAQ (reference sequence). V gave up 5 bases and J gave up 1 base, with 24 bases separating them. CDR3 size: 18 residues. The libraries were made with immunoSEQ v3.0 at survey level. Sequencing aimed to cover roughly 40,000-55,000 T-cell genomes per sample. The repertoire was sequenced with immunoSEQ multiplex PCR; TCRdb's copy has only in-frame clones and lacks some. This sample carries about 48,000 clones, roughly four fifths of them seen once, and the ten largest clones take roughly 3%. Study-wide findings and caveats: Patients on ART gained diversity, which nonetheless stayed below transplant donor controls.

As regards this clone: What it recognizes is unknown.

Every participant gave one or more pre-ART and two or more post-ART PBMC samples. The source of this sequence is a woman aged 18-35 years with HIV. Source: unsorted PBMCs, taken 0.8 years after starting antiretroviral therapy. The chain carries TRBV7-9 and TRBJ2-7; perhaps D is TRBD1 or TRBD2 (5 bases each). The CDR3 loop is CASSIIRNQRDQSYEQYF. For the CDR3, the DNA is TGTGCCAGCAGCATAATCCGGAACCAACGGGACCAATCCTACGAGCAGTACTTC.